This T cell receptor beta chain was sequenced for a study of beta chain features in type 1 diabetes. The authors reverse transcribed all of the isolated RNA, so sequencing captured expressed TCRB transcripts. The data were produced by immunoSEQ multiplex PCR, yet TCRdb's version contains in-frame clones alone and is incomplete. The sample yields some 270,000 clones, roughly 8% seen once. Unmatched junction bases numbered 6, after V lost 7 bases and J lost 4 bases. Looked up from germline, CDR1 is MNHEY and CDR2 is SMNVEV (reference sequence). CDR3 size: 14 residues. The sample consisted of central memory CD4+ T cells from blood. The source is a woman aged 18-30 years in good health. The gene calls are TRBV27 and TRBJ1-5; 8 bases fit TRBD1. The CDR3 sequence is CASKGQGANQPQHF. CDR3 nucleotides: TGTGCCAGCAAAGGGCAGGGGGCTAATCAGCCCCAGCATTTT.